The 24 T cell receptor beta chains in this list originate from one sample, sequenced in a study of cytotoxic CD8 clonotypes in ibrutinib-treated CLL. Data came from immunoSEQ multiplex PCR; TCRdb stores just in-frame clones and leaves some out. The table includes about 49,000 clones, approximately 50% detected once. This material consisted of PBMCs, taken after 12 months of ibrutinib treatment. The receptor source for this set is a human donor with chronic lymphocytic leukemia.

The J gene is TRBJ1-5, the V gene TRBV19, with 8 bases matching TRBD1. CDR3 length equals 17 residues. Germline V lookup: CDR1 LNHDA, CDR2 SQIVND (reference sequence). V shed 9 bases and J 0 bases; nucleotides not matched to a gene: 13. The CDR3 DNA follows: TGTGCCAGCCATACGGGGACAGGCTTTTATAGCAATCAGCCCCAGCATTTT. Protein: CASHTGTGFYSNQPQHF.

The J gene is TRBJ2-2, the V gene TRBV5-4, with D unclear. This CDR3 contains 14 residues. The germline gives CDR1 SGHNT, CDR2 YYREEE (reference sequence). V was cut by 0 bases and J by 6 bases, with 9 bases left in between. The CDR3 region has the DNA TGTGCCAGCAGCTTGGCCGGTGAAGCCGGGGAGCTGTTTTTT. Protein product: CASSLAGEAGELFF.

CDR3 nucleotides: TGTGCCAGCCGACTCACGGCAGGGGGCCTTTCCTACGAGCAGTACTTC. Translated, it gives CASRLTAGGLSYEQYF. The genes are TRBV25-1 and TRBJ2-7; TRBD1 matches at 8 bases. Trimming took 8 bases from V and 1 from J; bases not matched to a gene: 13. CDR1 is MGHDK and CDR2 is SYGVNS in the germline V gene. This CDR3 has 16 amino acids.

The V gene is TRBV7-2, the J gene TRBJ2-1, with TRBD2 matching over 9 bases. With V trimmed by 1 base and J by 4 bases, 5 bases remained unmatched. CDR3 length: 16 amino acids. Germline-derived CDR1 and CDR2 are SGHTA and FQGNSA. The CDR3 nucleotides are TGTGCCAGCAGCTTAGGGGCTAGCGGGGTATACAATGAGCAGTTCTTC. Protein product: CASSLGASGVYNEQFF.

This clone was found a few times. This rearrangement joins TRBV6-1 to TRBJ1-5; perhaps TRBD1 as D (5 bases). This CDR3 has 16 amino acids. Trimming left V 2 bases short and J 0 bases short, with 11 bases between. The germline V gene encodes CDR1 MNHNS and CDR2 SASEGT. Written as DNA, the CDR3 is TGTGCCAGCAGTGAATCGATCAGGGTTAGCAATCAGCCCCAGCATTTT. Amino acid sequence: CASSESIRVSNQPQHF.

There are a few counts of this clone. CDR3: CASRGTGTSGTLRSYEQYF. CDR3 nucleotide sequence: TGTGCCAGCAGGGGGACCGGGACTAGCGGGACCCTTCGCTCCTACGAGCAGTACTTC. The chain carries TRBV2 and TRBJ2-7, with TRBD2 identical over 13 bases. Germline V CDR1 and CDR2: SNHLY, FYNNEI. The CDR3 consists of 19 residues. The ends lost 6 bases at V and 0 bases at J; junction bases unmatched: 14.

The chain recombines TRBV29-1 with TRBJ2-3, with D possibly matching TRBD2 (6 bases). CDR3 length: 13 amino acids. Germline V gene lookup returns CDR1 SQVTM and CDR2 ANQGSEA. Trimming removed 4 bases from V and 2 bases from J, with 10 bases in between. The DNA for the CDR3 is TGCAGCGTTGGGGGGACTGACACAGATACGCAGTATTTT. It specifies CSVGGTDTDTQYF.

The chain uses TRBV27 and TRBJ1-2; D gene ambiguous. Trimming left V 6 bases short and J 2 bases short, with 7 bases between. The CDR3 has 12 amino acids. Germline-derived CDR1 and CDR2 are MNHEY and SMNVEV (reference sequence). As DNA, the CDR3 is TGTGCCAGCAGGTTTGCAAACTATGGCTACACCTTC. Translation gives CASRFANYGYTF.

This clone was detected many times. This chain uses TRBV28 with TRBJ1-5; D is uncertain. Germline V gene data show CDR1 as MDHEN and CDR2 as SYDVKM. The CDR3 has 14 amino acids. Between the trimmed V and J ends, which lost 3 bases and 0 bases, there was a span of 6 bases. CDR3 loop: CASSLRASNQPQHF. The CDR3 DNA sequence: TGTGCCAGCAGTTTGAGGGCTAGCAATCAGCCCCAGCATTTT.

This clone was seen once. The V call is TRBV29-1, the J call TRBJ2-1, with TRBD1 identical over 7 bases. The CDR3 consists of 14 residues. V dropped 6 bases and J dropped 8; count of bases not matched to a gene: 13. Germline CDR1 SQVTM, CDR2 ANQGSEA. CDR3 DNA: TGCAGCGTGCAACAGGGGTCCTTAGTCCATGAGCAGTTCTTC. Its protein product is CSVQQGSLVHEQFF.

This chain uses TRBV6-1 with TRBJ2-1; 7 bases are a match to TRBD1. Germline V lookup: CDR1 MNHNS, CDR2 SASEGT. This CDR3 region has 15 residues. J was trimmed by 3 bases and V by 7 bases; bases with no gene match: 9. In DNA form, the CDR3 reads TGTGCCAGCAAAAGGGGCAGGGGGTACTACAATGAGCAGTTCTTC. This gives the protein CASKRGRGYYNEQFF.

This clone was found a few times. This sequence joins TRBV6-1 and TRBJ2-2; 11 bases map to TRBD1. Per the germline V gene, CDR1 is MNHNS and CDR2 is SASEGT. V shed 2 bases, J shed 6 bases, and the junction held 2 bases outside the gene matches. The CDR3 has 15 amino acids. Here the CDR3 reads CASSEWGQGAGELFF. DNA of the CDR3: TGTGCCAGCAGTGAATGGGGACAGGGGGCCGGGGAGCTGTTTTTT.

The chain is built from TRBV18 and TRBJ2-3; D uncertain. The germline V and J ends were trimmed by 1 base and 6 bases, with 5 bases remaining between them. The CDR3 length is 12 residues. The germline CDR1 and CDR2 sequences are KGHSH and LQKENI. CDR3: CASSPRRDTQYF. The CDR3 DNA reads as TGTGCCAGCTCACCACGAAGGGATACGCAGTATTTT. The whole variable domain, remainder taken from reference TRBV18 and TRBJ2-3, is NAGVMQNPRHLVRRRGQEARLRCSPMKGHSHVYWYRQLPEEGLKFMVYLQKENIIDESGMPKERFSAEFPKEGPSILRIQQVVRGDSAAYFCASSPRRDTQYFGPGTRLTVL.

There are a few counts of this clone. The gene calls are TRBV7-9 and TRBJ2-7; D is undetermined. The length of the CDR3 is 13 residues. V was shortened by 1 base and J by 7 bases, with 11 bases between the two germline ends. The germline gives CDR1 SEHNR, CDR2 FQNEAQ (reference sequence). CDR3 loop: CASSLDTLLEQYF. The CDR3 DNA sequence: TGTGCCAGCAGCTTAGACACTCTCCTAGAGCAGTACTTC.

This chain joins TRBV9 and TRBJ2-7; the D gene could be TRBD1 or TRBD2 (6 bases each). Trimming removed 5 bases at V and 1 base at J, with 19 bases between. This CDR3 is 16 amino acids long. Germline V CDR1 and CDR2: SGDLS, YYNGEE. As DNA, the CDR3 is TGTGCCAGCAGTTTATTCATCGGGGGCATGTCCTACGAGCAGTACTTC. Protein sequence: CASSLFIGGMSYEQYF.

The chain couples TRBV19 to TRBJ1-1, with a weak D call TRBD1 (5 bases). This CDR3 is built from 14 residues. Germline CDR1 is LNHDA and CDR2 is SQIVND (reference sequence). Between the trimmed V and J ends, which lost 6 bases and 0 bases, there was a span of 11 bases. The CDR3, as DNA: TGTGCCAGTAGCAGGGACGGCCTGAACACTGAAGCTTTCTTT. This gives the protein CASSRDGLNTEAFF.

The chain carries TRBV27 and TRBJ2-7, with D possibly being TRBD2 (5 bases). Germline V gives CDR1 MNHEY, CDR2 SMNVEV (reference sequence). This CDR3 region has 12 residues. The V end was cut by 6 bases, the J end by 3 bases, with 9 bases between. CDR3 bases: TGTGCCAGCAGCCCTAGCAGCTACGAGCAGTACTTC. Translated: CASSPSSYEQYF.

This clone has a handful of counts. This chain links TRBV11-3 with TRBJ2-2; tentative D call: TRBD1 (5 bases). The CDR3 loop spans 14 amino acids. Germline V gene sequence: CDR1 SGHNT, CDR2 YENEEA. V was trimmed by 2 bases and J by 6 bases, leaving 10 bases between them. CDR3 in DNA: TGTGCCAGCAGCTTATATCAGGGCGCCGGGGAGCTGTTTTTT. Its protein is CASSLYQGAGELFF.

The CDR3 region has the DNA TGCAGCGTTGAAGTGTGGGGTACCCCTGGAAACACCATATATTTT. This encodes CSVEVWGTPGNTIYF. The chain carries TRBV29-1 and TRBJ1-3; no clear D gene. The CDR3 is 15 residues long. CDR1 SQVTM and CDR2 ANQGSEA come from the germline V gene. V was clipped by 1 base and J by 2 bases, with 12 bases between them.

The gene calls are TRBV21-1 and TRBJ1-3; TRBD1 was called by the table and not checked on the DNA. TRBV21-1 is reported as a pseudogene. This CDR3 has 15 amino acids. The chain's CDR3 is CASSINREFGNTIYF. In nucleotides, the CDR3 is TGTGCCAGCAGCATTAACAGGGAGTTCGGAAACACCATATATTTT.

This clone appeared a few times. The CDR3: CASSSRPPGGSSYNEQFF. The CDR3 DNA reads TGCGCCAGCAGCTCCCGTCCCCCGGGAGGGAGCTCCTACAATGAGCAGTTCTTC. This sequence joins TRBV5-1 and TRBJ2-1, with 8 bases lining up with TRBD2. The length of the CDR3 is 18 residues. From germline, CDR1 is SGHRS and CDR2 YFSETQ. With 3 bases clipped from V and 0 bases from J, the junction kept 11 bases outside the gene matches. Full variable domain (outside the CDR3, taken from reference TRBV5-1 and TRBJ2-1): KAGVTQTPRYLIKTRGQQVTLSCSPISGHRSVSWYQQTPGQGLQFLFEYFSETQRNKGNFPGRFSGRQFSNSRSEMNVSTLELGDSALYLCASSSRPPGGSSYNEQFFGPGTRLTVL.

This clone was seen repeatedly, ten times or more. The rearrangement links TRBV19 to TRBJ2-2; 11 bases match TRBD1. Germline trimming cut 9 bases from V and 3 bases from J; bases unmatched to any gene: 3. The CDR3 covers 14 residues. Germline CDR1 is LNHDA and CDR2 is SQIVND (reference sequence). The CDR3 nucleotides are TGTGCCAGCCTGGACAGGGGGCACACCGGGGAGCTGTTTTTT. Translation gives CASLDRGHTGELFF.

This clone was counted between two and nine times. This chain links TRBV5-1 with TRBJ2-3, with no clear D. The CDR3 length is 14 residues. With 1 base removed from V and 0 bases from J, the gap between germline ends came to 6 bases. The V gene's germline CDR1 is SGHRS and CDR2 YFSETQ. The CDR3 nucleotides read TGCGCCAGCAGCTTGCAGAGTAGCACAGATACGCAGTATTTT. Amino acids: CASSLQSSTDTQYF. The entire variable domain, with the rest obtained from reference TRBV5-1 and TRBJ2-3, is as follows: KAGVTQTPRYLIKTRGQQVTLSCSPISGHRSVSWYQQTPGQGLQFLFEYFSETQRNKGNFPGRFSGRQFSNSRSEMNVSTLELGDSALYLCASSLQSSTDTQYFGPGTRLTVL.

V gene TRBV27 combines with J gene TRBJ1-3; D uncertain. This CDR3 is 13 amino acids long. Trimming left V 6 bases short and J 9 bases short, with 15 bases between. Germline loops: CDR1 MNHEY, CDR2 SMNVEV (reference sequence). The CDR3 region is CASRTRSRITIYF. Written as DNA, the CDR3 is TGTGCCAGCAGGACTCGCTCCAGGATCACCATATATTTT.